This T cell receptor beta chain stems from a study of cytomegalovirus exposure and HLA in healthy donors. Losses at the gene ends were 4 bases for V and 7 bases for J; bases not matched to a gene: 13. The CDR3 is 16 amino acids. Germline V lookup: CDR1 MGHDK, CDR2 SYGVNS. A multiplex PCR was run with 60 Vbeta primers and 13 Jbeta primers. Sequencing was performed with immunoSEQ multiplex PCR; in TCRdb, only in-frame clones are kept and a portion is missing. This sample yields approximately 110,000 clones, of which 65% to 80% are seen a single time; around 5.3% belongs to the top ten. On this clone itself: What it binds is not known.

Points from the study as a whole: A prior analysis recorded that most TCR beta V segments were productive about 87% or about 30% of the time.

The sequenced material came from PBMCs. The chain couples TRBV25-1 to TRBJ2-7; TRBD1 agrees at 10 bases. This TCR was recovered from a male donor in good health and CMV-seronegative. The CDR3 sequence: CASSGHTTGGSREQYF. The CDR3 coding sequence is TGTGCCAGCAGTGGCCATACGACAGGGGGCTCGAGGGAGCAGTACTTC.